Presented here are 24 T cell receptor beta chains from one specimen sequenced in a study of PD-1 blockade in classical Hodgkin lymphoma. Using immunoSEQ multiplex PCR, the repertoire was profiled, and TCRdb retains in-frame clones only, with some absent. Of around 58,000 clones in the sample, 90% were seen once. Relapses following autologous stem cell transplantation were seen in all patients, with brentuximab vedotin exposure varying. This specimen consisted of peripheral blood mononuclear cells (PBMCs), obtained at baseline. The receptors here all came from a human donor with classical Hodgkin lymphoma.

A single count supports this clone. The chain carries TRBV18 and TRBJ2-1; D is undetermined. V lost 3 bases and J 3 bases, leaving 18 bases between the germline ends. The germline V gene encodes CDR1 KGHSH and CDR2 LQKENI. CDR3 size: 17 residues. As DNA, the CDR3 is TGTGCCAGCTCACCGATCCACAGTTTGTACTACTACAATGAGCAGTTCTTC. Its translation is CASSPIHSLYYYNEQFF.

This clone has a single count. The CDR3 DNA sequence: TGTGCCAGCAGCCCCTATACGACAGTCTATGGCTACACCTTC. Translation gives CASSPYTTVYGYTF. J is TRBJ1-2 and V is TRBV5-5; D perhaps matches TRBD1 (5 bases). Germline lookup yields CDR1 SGHKS and CDR2 YYEKEE (reference sequence). The CDR3 has 14 residues. The V end lost 4 bases, the J end lost 4 bases, and 14 bases lay between the germline ends.

This clone was observed once. V is TRBV6-6 and J is TRBJ2-1; D perhaps matches TRBD2 (5 bases). Per germline, CDR1 MNHNY and CDR2 SVGAGI (reference sequence). The CDR3 is made up of 13 amino acids. The V end lost 0 bases, the J end lost 7 bases, and 7 bases lay between the germline ends. The CDR3 is CASSYSLANEQFF. DNA of the CDR3: TGTGCCAGCAGTTACTCTCTAGCAAATGAGCAGTTCTTC.

This chain links TRBV16 with TRBJ1-1, with D unclear. This CDR3 contains 13 residues. Germline loops: CDR1 KGHSY, CDR2 FQNENV. Trimming left V 5 bases short and J 4 bases short, with 11 bases between. CDR3 protein: CASSAQWGTEAFF. CDR3 sequence (DNA): TGTGCCAGCAGCGCTCAGTGGGGCACTGAAGCTTTCTTT.

The rearrangement links TRBV7-2 to TRBJ2-7; no definite D call. Germline-derived CDR1 and CDR2 are SGHTA and FQGNSA. This CDR3 comprises 15 residues. V was trimmed by 1 base and J by 0 bases, leaving 10 bases between them. CDR3 bases: TGTGCCAGCAGCTTAGGCGGCCCGAGCTCCTACGAGCAGTACTTC. Translation gives CASSLGGPSSYEQYF.

The J gene is TRBJ2-5, the V gene TRBV7-8; D gene unclear. The length of the CDR3 is 14 residues. Trimming took off 5 bases at V and 1 base at J, with 11 bases between the two ends. From germline, CDR1 is SGHVS and CDR2 FQNEAQ. CDR3 sequence: CASSARRTQETQYF. For the CDR3, the DNA is TGTGCCAGCAGCGCCAGACGGACCCAAGAGACCCAGTACTTC.

V gene TRBV30 combines with J gene TRBJ2-4; 9 bases fit TRBD1. Germline V gene data show CDR1 as GTSNPN and CDR2 as SVGIG (reference sequence). This CDR3 comprises 15 residues. With V trimmed by 3 bases and J by 8 bases, 11 bases remained unmatched. As DNA, the CDR3 is TGTGCCTGGAGGGGACGGACAGGGGATAAGGACATTCAGTACTTC. This codes for CAWRGRTGDKDIQYF.

The genes are TRBV27 and TRBJ1-5; no firm D call. The CDR3 covers 12 residues. Germline loops: CDR1 MNHEY, CDR2 SMNVEV (reference sequence). V dropped 8 bases and J dropped 5 bases, with 10 bases sitting between them. The chain's CDR3 is CASPPPDQPQHF. Written as DNA, the CDR3 is TGTGCCAGCCCCCCCCCGGATCAGCCCCAGCATTTT.

The V call is TRBV6-5, the J call TRBJ1-1, with D perhaps matching TRBD1 (6 bases). Trimming removed 4 bases from V and 2 bases from J, with 14 bases in between. The length of the CDR3 is 15 residues. Germline V gives CDR1 MNHEY, CDR2 SVGAGI. Written as DNA, the CDR3 is TGTGCCAGCAGTTCGGGGGCAGGGCGAAACACTGAAGCTTTCTTT. Its translation: CASSSGAGRNTEAFF.

The rearrangement links TRBV7-9 to TRBJ2-1; maybe TRBD2 (6 bases). This CDR3 is 15 amino acids long. V was shortened by 1 base and J by 4 bases, with 11 bases between the two germline ends. Germline V gene data show CDR1 as SEHNR and CDR2 as FQNEAQ (reference sequence). In nucleotides, the CDR3 is TGTGCCAGCAGCTTAGTTAGCGGAGATTACAATGAGCAGTTCTTC. It translates to CASSLVSGDYNEQFF.

About this clone itself: A junction boundary mismatches the germline segment, possibly from a read error. The V call is TRBV5-6, the J call TRBJ2-7; D may be TRBD1 (6 bases). Germline-derived CDR1 and CDR2 are SGHDT and YYEEEE. The CDR3 covers 11 residues. CDR3 region: CASSNDRTRTF. The CDR3 nucleotides read TGTGCCAGCAGCAACGACAGGACGCGAACGTTC.

V and J are TRBV29-1 and TRBJ2-2, with D possibly matching TRBD2 (8 bases). The CDR3 is 18 residues long. V was cut by 0 bases and J by 3 bases, with 20 bases left in between. CDR1 SQVTM and CDR2 ANQGSEA come from the germline V gene. The CDR3 coding sequence is TGCAGCGTTGAAGATCGGGGCCGGGAGGGGGCCTACACCGGGGAGCTGTTTTTT. Translating it yields CSVEDRGREGAYTGELFF.

The chain combines TRBV6-6 with TRBJ1-2, with D tentatively TRBD1 (6 bases). The CDR3 runs 14 residues. V lost 6 bases to trimming and J lost 6 bases, with 17 bases between them. The V gene's germline CDR1 is MNHNY and CDR2 SVGAGI (reference sequence). Written as DNA, the CDR3 is TGTGCCAGCAGCATGGGCGGACAGAGACATGGCTACACCTTC. Protein: CASSMGGQRHGYTF.

J is TRBJ2-2 and V is TRBV19; TRBD1 matches at 8 bases. Per germline, CDR1 LNHDA and CDR2 SQIVND (reference sequence). V lost 9 bases to trimming and J lost 5 bases; unmatched junction nucleotides: 5. There are 13 residues in the CDR3. The CDR3 spells CASAGGRTGELFF. The CDR3, as DNA: TGTGCCAGCGCAGGGGGCAGGACCGGGGAGCTGTTTTTT.

V and J are TRBV28 and TRBJ2-7, with 9 bases identical to TRBD2. J was trimmed by 4 bases and V by 8 bases; bases with no gene match: 6. Germline V CDR1 and CDR2: MDHEN, SYDVKM. This CDR3 contains 13 residues. The CDR3 DNA is TGTGCCAGCGGAAGACTAGCGGAGTACGAGCAGTACTTC. Protein sequence: CASGRLAEYEQYF.

A note on this clone: A junction end diverges from the germline sequence, so it may reflect a read error. The gene calls are TRBV7-7 and TRBJ2-5; TRBD1 might be the D (6 bases). Germline V gene sequence: CDR1 SSHAT, CDR2 FNYEAQ (reference sequence). This CDR3 contains 17 residues. In DNA, the CDR3 is TGTGCTAGCAGCGCAACCTCGGGACAAAGAGTCCAAGAGACCCAGTACTTC. This translates into CASSATSGQRVQETQYF.

The chain uses TRBV7-9 and TRBJ1-1; the D is unclear. Per germline, CDR1 SEHNR and CDR2 FQNEAQ (reference sequence). CDR3 length: 12 residues. The ends were cut back, 5 bases at V and 4 bases at J, with 8 bases in the middle. The CDR3 is CASSHEGTEAFF. The CDR3 coding sequence is TGTGCCAGCAGCCATGAGGGCACTGAAGCTTTCTTT.

The rearrangement uses TRBV5-1 and TRBJ2-3, with 7 bases identical to TRBD1. This CDR3 is built from 14 residues. V dropped 4 bases and J dropped 4; count of bases not matched to a gene: 6. Germline CDR1 SGHRS, CDR2 YFSETQ. CDR3 protein: CASSTDRASDTQYF. As DNA, the CDR3 is TGCGCCAGCAGCACTGACAGGGCTTCAGATACGCAGTATTTT. The full variable domain, its missing parts supplied by reference TRBV5-1 and TRBJ2-3, is KAGVTQTPRYLIKTRGQQVTLSCSPISGHRSVSWYQQTPGQGLQFLFEYFSETQRNKGNFPGRFSGRQFSNSRSEMNVSTLELGDSALYLCASSTDRASDTQYFGPGTRLTVL.

This sequence joins TRBV28 and TRBJ2-5; 13 bases line up with TRBD2. The CDR3 is 16 amino acids. The ends lost 5 bases at V and 5 bases at J; junction bases unmatched: 8. The germline gives CDR1 MDHEN, CDR2 SYDVKM. The CDR3 DNA follows: TGTGCCAGCAGTGTGACTAGCGGGAGGCCCGAGGAGACCCAGTACTTC. Encoded protein: CASSVTSGRPEETQYF. The full variable domain, its missing parts supplied by reference TRBV28 and TRBJ2-5, is DVKVTQSSRYLVKRTGEKVFLECVQDMDHENMFWYRQDPGLGLRLIYFSYDVKMKEKGDIPEGYSVSREKKERFSLILESASTNQTSMYLCASSVTSGRPEETQYFGPGTRLLVL.

The chain uses TRBV2 and TRBJ2-3, with D perhaps TRBD2 (6 bases). The CDR3 is made up of 17 amino acids. Germline-derived CDR1 and CDR2 are SNHLY and FYNNEI. V lost 6 bases, J lost 0 bases, and 19 bases lay in between. CDR3 DNA sequence: TGTGCCAGCAGAAAACCGGGACTTCCTACTAGCACAGATACGCAGTATTTT. Protein sequence: CASRKPGLPTSTDTQYF. Full variable domain (remainder filled in from reference TRBV2 and TRBJ2-3): EPEVTQTPSHQVTQMGQEVILRCVPISNHLYFYWYRQILGQKVEFLVSFYNNEISEKSEIFDDQFSVERPDGSNFTLKIRSTKLEDSAMYFCASRKPGLPTSTDTQYFGPGTRLTVL.

V gene TRBV4-2 combines with J gene TRBJ2-3; D unclear. Germline CDR1 is LGHNA and CDR2 is YNFKEQ. The CDR3 is 13 residues long. V dropped 6 bases and J dropped 1 base, with 8 bases sitting between them. The CDR3, as DNA: TGTGCCAGCAGTCCTACCGGCACAGATACGCAGTATTTT. Translation gives CASSPTGTDTQYF.

The gene calls are TRBV19 and TRBJ2-7, with 9 bases matching TRBD1. Germline V gene sequence: CDR1 LNHDA, CDR2 SQIVND (reference sequence). The V gene end was trimmed by 6 bases and the J gene end by 4 bases; junction bases not matched to a gene: 7. The CDR3 length is 14 residues. The CDR3 DNA follows: TGTGCCAGTAGCCTGACAGGGGGAATTTACGAGCAGTACTTC. It is translated as CASSLTGGIYEQYF.

The chain recombines TRBV19 with TRBJ2-5, with 7 nucleotides matching TRBD2. Germline CDR1 is LNHDA and CDR2 is SQIVND (reference sequence). Germline trimming cut 3 bases from V and 0 bases from J; bases unmatched to any gene: 10. The CDR3 has 17 residues. The CDR3 nucleotides read TGTGCCAGTAGTATGGCGGGAGTTGGCGGGTACCAAGAGACCCAGTACTTC. Protein sequence: CASSMAGVGGYQETQYF.

The chain carries TRBV14 and TRBJ2-5, with D possibly being TRBD1 (5 bases). The CDR3 spans 17 residues. The V end lost 3 bases, the J end lost 1 base, and 18 bases lay between the germline ends. Germline V lookup: CDR1 SGHDN, CDR2 FVKESK. CDR3 sequence: CASSQLSPRQTQETQYF. The DNA of the CDR3 is TGTGCCAGCAGCCAGCTATCACCCCGACAGACCCAAGAGACCCAGTACTTC.